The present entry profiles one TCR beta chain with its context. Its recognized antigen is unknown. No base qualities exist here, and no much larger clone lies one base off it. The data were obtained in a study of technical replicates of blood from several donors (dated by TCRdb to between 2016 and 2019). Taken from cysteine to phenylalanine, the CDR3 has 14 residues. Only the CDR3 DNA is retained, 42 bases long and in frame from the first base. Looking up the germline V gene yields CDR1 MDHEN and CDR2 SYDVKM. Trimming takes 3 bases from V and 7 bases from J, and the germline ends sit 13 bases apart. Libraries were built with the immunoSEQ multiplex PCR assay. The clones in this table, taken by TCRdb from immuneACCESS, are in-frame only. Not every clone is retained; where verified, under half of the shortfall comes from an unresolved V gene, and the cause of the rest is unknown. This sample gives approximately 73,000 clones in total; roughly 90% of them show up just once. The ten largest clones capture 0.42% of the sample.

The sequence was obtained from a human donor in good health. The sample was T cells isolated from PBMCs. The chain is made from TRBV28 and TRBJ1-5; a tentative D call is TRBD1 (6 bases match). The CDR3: CASSLPGVGQPQHF. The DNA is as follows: TGTGCCAGCAGTTTGCCAGGGGTTGGACAGCCCCAGCATTTT.